A single TCR beta chain is shown here with its context. The target antigen is unknown. TCRdb's table, derived via immunoSEQ multiplex PCR, lists solely in-frame clones and lacks some. The sample has about 40,000 clones; around 66% are singletons. These data originate in a study of vaccination effects on CD4 cells after COVID-19. As for the study in general: Viral peptide pools were used in the ViraFEST assay to expand antigen-specific CD4+ T cells, and sequencing came afterward.

Culture proceeded for 10 days, and CD4+ T cells were then isolated. Every participant took two doses of the BNT162b2 or mRNA-1273 vaccine. Recipients of the vaccine had no prior SARS-CoV-2 infection and negative nucleocapsid antibodies. Study-level results: The study enrolled few convalescent patients and sampled no early post-infection timepoints. Infection- and vaccine-induced clones contracted markedly late after vaccination.

Germline CDR1 SGDLS, CDR2 YYNGEE. After removal of 4 bases from V and 8 bases from J, the junction contained 11 bases not matched to a gene. The CDR3 is 14 amino acids. The sequence was obtained from a human donor who received a COVID-19 vaccine. The sample here was CD4+ T cells from PBMCs cultured without peptide, taken after COVID-19 vaccination. The rearrangement joins TRBV9 to TRBJ1-2, with 7 bases lining up with TRBD1. This CDR3 is CASSPSPGGRGYTF. DNA of the CDR3: TGTGCCAGCAGCCCTTCCCCAGGGGGAAGGGGCTACACCTTC. Full variable domain (outside the CDR3, taken from reference TRBV9 and TRBJ1-2): DSGVTQTPKHLITATGQRVTLRCSPRSGDLSVYWYQQSLDQGLQFLIQYYNGEERAKGNILERFSAQQFPDLHSELNLSSLELGDSALYFCASSPSPGGRGYTFGSGTRLTVV.